A selection of T cell receptor beta chains follows, all from one sample in a study of blood T cell repertoires in COVID-19. Using immunoSEQ multiplex PCR, the repertoire was profiled, and TCRdb retains in-frame clones only, with some absent. The sample carries 300,000 or so clones, over 80% recorded once. Sequencing used peripheral blood. Receptors originate from a woman aged 50 to 60 with active or convalescent COVID-19. CDR3s include the opening cysteine and the closing phenylalanine or tryptophan. A D gene is named only where the DNA matches it firmly. Part of the rows lack a size; the others show once, few, many or a class for expanded clones.

TRBV9	.	.	TRBJ1-2	CASSGRGEGELGYTF	TGTGCCAGCAGCGGTAGAGGGGAGGGGGAGCTTGGCTACACCTTC
TRBV19	.	.	TRBJ1-2	CASSTGGVGYTF	TGTGCCAGTAGTACTGGTGGAGTTGGCTACACCTTC
TRBV7-8	.	many	TRBJ2-6	CASSLYRANVLTF	TGTGCCAGCAGCTTATATAGGGCCAACGTCCTGACTTTC
TRBV5-1	TRBD2	.	TRBJ2-7	CASSLLGGRAGSYEQYF	TGCGCCAGCAGCCTACTCGGCGGGAGGGCCGGCTCCTACGAGCAGTACTTC
TRBV5-1	TRBD2	.	TRBJ2-1	CASSFASGASYNEQFF	TGCGCCAGCAGCTTCGCTAGCGGAGCTTCCTACAATGAGCAGTTCTTC
TRBV5-1	.	.	TRBJ2-5	CASSFFNGRGETQYF	TGCGCCAGCAGCTTCTTTAACGGGAGAGGGGAGACCCAGTACTTC
TRBV27	TRBD2	once	TRBJ2-7	CASSNGRVLVYEQYF	TGTGCCAGCAGTAATGGGAGGGTCCTCGTGTACGAGCAGTACTTC
TRBV18	.	.	TRBJ1-3	CASSRESSGNTIYF	TGTGCCAGCTCACGGGAGTCCTCTGGAAACACCATATATTTT
TRBV5-4	TRBD1	.	TRBJ1-1	CASSSGGNRGITEAFF	TGTGCCAGCAGCTCAGGGGGGAACAGGGGGATCACTGAAGCTTTCTTT
TRBV5-5	TRBD1	.	TRBJ1-5	CASSLTPGQVSQPQHF	TGTGCCAGCAGCTTAACTCCGGGACAGGTTTCACAGCCCCAGCATTTT
TRBV18	.	.	TRBJ1-1	CASSPRPVGGMNTEAFF	TGTGCCAGCTCACCGAGGCCCGTTGGGGGGATGAACACTGAAGCTTTCTTT
TRBV18	.	.	TRBJ1-2	CASSPEPGVGYGYTF	TGTGCCAGCTCACCAGAGCCAGGGGTGGGCTATGGCTACACCTTC
TRBV9	TRBD2	.	TRBJ2-3	CASSGDWGGSWDTQYF	TGTGCCAGCAGCGGAGACTGGGGCGGGAGTTGGGATACGCAGTATTTT
TRBV29-1	.	.	TRBJ1-1	CSVWLTGNTEAFF	TGCAGCGTTTGGCTAACAGGGAACACTGAAGCTTTCTTT
TRBV6-1	TRBD1	.	TRBJ1-2	CASSEARQGGYYGYTF	TGTGCCAGCAGTGAAGCACGACAGGGTGGATACTATGGCTACACCTTC
TRBV5-5	.	.	TRBJ2-2	CASSLTGFSRAGELFF	TGTGCCAGCAGCTTAACAGGTTTCAGTCGGGCCGGGGAGCTGTTTTTT
TRBV5-1	.	once	TRBJ2-1	CASSSLSGSSYNEQFF	TGCGCCAGCAGCTCTTTATCCGGGAGCTCCTACAATGAGCAGTTCTTC
TRBV27	.	.	TRBJ2-3	CASRGRELGTDTQYF	TGTGCCAGCAGGGGACGGGAGTTGGGAACAGATACGCAGTATTTT
TRBV5-1	TRBD1	.	TRBJ2-6	CASSRQGASGANVLTF	TGCGCCAGCAGCCGACAGGGGGCCTCTGGGGCCAACGTCCTGACTTTC
TRBV7-9	TRBD2	many	TRBJ2-1	CASSLSGRHEQFF	TGTGCCAGCAGCTTAAGCGGGAGGCATGAGCAGTTCTTC